Listed below are T cell receptor beta chains from one sample, sequenced in a study of Tregs in tolerant kidney transplant recipients. Assay used: immunoSEQ multiplex PCR; TCRdb lists only in-frame clones, some missing. This table holds under 95,000 clones, 80% to 95% found once. Here the sequenced sample was Tregs from blood, taken before the transplant. Every receptor here comes from a human donor who received a combined kidney and bone marrow transplant. Each CDR3 is given without its conserved first and last residue. A D gene is named only where the DNA matches it firmly.

D gene | J gene | V gene | CDR3 protein
NA | TRBJ1-2 | TRBV21-1 | ASSKSRQGFNYGYT
NA | TRBJ2-6 | TRBV19 | ASSTSPTRANVLT
TRBD1 | TRBJ1-3 | TRBV5-6 | ASSFGGGGNTIY
NA | TRBJ2-4 | TRBV6-1 | ASSESEGTVSY
NA | TRBJ2-7 | TRBV6-1 | ASSEVRFEQY
NA | TRBJ2-2 | TRBV6-5 | ASSYSRSQWELF
NA | TRBJ2-7 | TRBV5-1 | ASSSGYEQY
TRBD2 | TRBJ2-7 | TRBV6-1 | ASSTSVTIYEQY
NA | TRBJ1-1 | TRBV27 | ASSLYWKTTEAF
TRBD1 | TRBJ2-1 | TRBV7-2 | ASSRDSDLTNEQF
NA | TRBJ1-2 | TRBV6-6 | ASVPSGGANYGYT
TRBD1 | TRBJ2-5 | TRBV19 | ASSLDRDGETQY
NA | TRBJ1-2 | TRBV6-6 | ASSSKVSFGNYGYT
NA | TRBJ2-1 | TRBV19 | ASSLGWTHHNEQF
TRBD2 | TRBJ2-2 | TRBV7-3 | ASSATSGSYTGELF
NA | TRBJ1-1 | TRBV30 | AWTKDGGVMNTEAF
TRBD1 | NA | TRBV6-6 | ASSARQGSYEQY
NA | TRBJ2-5 | TRBV5-1 | ASTRGTQAQETQY
TRBD1 | TRBJ1-1 | TRBV7-3 | ASSSDRGNTEAF
NA | TRBJ2-7 | TRBV20-1 | SARGRVEQY
NA | NA | TRBV6-1 | ASSEIMWTGEQY
NA | TRBJ1-4 | TRBV10-2 | ASSESNSNEKLF
TRBD1 | TRBJ1-5 | TRBV5-8 | ASRPTGGEPQH
NA | TRBJ2-7 | TRBV6-5 | ASSLDGVASYEQY
NA | TRBJ2-1 | TRBV18 | ASVRTRSSYNEQF
NA | TRBJ1-1 | TRBV5-1 | ASSSRAPPGAF
NA | TRBJ2-5 | TRBV18 | ASSLRTDQETQY
NA | TRBJ1-6 | TRBV27 | ARNSPLH
NA | TRBJ2-7 | TRBV5-1 | ASSLDVGYEQY
NA | TRBJ2-1 | TRBV28 | ASGVPSRNEQF
TRBD1 | TRBJ2-6 | TRBV4-1 | ASSQVGGQMYSGANVLT
TRBD1 | TRBJ2-7 | TRBV2 | ASSLGGTGAYEQY
NA | TRBJ2-2 | TRBV30 | AWSVHQATGELF
TRBD2 | TRBJ2-7 | TRBV11-2 | ASSSTGGSQDEQY
NA | TRBJ1-4 | TRBV30 | AWSRGDLAINEKLF
TRBD1 | TRBJ1-1 | TRBV6-6 | ASTDTGGTEAF